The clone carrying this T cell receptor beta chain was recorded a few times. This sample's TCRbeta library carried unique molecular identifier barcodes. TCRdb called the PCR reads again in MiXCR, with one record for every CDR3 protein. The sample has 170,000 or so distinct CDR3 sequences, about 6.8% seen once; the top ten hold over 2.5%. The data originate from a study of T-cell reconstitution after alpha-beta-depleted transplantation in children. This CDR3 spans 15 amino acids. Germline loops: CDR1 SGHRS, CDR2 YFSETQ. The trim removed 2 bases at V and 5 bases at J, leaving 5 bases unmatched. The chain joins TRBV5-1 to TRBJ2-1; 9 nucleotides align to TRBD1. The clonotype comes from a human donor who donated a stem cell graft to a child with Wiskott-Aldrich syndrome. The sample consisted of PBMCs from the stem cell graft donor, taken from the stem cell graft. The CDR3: CASSLQGAGHNEQFF. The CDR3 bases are TGCGCCAGCAGCTTACAGGGGGCTGGGCACAATGAGCAGTTCTTC. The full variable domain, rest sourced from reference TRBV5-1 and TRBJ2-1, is KAGVTQTPRYLIKTRGQQVTLSCSPISGHRSVSWYQQTPGQGLQFLFEYFSETQRNKGNFPGRFSGRQFSNSRSEMNVSTLELGDSALYLCASSLQGAGHNEQFFGPGTRLTVL.